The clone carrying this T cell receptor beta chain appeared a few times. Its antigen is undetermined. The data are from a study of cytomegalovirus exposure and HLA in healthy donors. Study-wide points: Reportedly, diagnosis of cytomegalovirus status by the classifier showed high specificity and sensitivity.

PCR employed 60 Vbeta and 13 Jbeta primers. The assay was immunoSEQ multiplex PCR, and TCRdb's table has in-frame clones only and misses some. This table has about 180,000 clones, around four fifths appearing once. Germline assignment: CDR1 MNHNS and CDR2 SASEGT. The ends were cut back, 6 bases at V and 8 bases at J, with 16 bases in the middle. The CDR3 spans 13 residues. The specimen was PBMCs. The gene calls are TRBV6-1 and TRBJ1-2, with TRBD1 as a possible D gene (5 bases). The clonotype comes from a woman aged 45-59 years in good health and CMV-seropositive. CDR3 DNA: TGTGCCAGCAGGGTTAAACCCGGGGGAGGCTACACCTTC. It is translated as CASRVKPGGGYTF.